The 12 T cell receptor beta chains given below trace back to one sample, sequenced in a study of T cells expressing NK-cell markers. TCRdb processed the 5' RACE reads again and assigns one entry to each CDR3 protein, with no DNA. The ten top clones account for about 7.3%, within a sample of roughly 420,000 distinct CDR3 sequences. Input material: blood T cells: a sorted CD56 or NKG2C T cell subset, CD4+ or CD8+ T cells, or bulk PBMC T cells (not recorded which). Receptors were obtained from a woman between 18 and 69 years old in good health.

The rearrangement links TRBV10-3 to TRBJ2-3; lacking DNA, the TRBD2 call made by TCRdb goes unchecked. This CDR3 is 16 amino acids long. CDR1 is ENHRY, CDR2 SYGVKD, per germline. The CDR3: CAGSGELAGAGDTQYF.

CDR3 amino acids: CASSTTLVHNEQFF. This chain uses TRBV4-1 with TRBJ2-1; absent DNA, TCRdb's TRBD1 call cannot be checked. The V gene's germline CDR1 is MGHRA and CDR2 YSYEKL. This CDR3 is 14 amino acids long.

The V and J genes are TRBV20-1 and TRBJ1-5. This CDR3 region has 14 residues. Germline loops: CDR1 DFQATT, CDR2 SNEGSKA (reference sequence). The CDR3 region is CSARDRTAHMAQHF.

This chain joins TRBV6-2 or TRBV6-3 and TRBJ2-1; the D call from TCRdb, TRBD1, cannot be confirmed without DNA. The germline V gene encodes CDR1 MNHEY and CDR2 SVGEGT. This CDR3 region has 15 residues. This CDR3 reads CASSYGTGSYNEQFF.

This chain links TRBV20-1 with TRBJ2-7; TCRdb's assignment of TRBD2 cannot be checked, as there is no DNA. The CDR3 spans 15 residues. In germline, CDR1 is DFQATT, CDR2 SNEGSKA (reference sequence). This CDR3 reads CSAQELAGESYEQYF.

The gene calls are TRBV20-1 and TRBJ2-5; TCRdb calls TRBD2, which cannot be checked without DNA. The CDR3 loop spans 15 amino acids. Germline CDR1 is DFQATT and CDR2 is SNEGSKA (reference sequence). Here the CDR3 reads CSATGTSTDPETQYF.

Here the CDR3 reads CASSVARDQPQHF. The rearrangement joins TRBV25-1 to TRBJ1-5. Germline CDR1 and CDR2: MGHDK and SYGVNS. The CDR3 has 13 amino acids.

This chain connects TRBV19 to TRBJ2-1; TCRdb picks TRBD2, but there is no DNA to check that call. Per germline, CDR1 LNHDA and CDR2 SQIVND (reference sequence). The CDR3 runs to 15 residues. The chain's CDR3 is CASSGGPSAYNEQFF.

The V call is TRBV7-3, the J call TRBJ2-3; absent DNA, TCRdb's TRBD2 call cannot be checked. CDR1 and CDR2 from the germline V gene are SGHTA and FQGTGA. The CDR3 is 16 amino acids. The chain's CDR3 is CASSLGPGLGTDTQYF.

The chain has TRBV4-2 and TRBJ1-5. The CDR3 runs 15 residues. From germline, CDR1 is LGHNA and CDR2 YNFKEQ. CDR3 residues: CASSQGGVGNQPQHF.

The rearrangement joins TRBV7-3 to TRBJ1-2; TCRdb selects TRBD1, and the lack of DNA leaves this call unchecked. The CDR3 runs 13 residues. Germline CDR1 SGHTA, CDR2 FQGTGA. CDR3 sequence reads: CASSLDINYGYTF.

The rearrangement links TRBV7-2 to TRBJ1-4. Germline V gene lookup returns CDR1 SGHTA and CDR2 FQGNSA. The CDR3 covers 15 residues. This chain's CDR3 is CASSLGSAGGEKLFF.